A selection of T cell receptor beta chains follows, all from one sample in a study of T cells in Graves' hyperthyroidism and ophthalmopathy. TCRdb ran MiXCR on the multiplex PCR reads and lists one entry per CDR3 protein. The data show approximately 640,000 distinct CDR3 sequences, around 16% seen once. The sample was blood. Receptors originate from a woman aged 30 to 39 with Graves' hyperthyroidism. Each CDR3 is given with its conserved first and last residue. A D gene is named only where the DNA matches it firmly. A row's size may be missing; if present it is once, few, many or a size class.

J	size	D	V	DNA	CDR3
TRBJ2-7	many	TRBD2	TRBV20-1	TGCAGTGCTAGAGGGCTAGCGGAAACCTACGAGCAGTACTTC	CSARGLAETYEQYF
TRBJ2-7	.	.	TRBV6-1	TGTGCCAGCAGTGACACAAGGGTCTACGAGCAGTACTTC	CASSDTRVYEQYF
TRBJ1-4	.	.	TRBV7-9	TGTGCCAGCAGCTATCGGGGGAGAGAAAATGAAAAACTGTTTTTT	CASSYRGRENEKLFF
TRBJ2-5	many	TRBD2	TRBV27	TGTGCCAGCAGCTATCCCCTACGAAGCGGGAGCTGGTCGTGGGAAGAGACCCAGTACTTC	CASSYPLRSGSWSWEETQYF
TRBJ1-5	many	.	TRBV28	TGTGCCAGCAGTTTAACAGGTAATAGCAATCAGCCCCAGCATTTT	CASSLTGNSNQPQHF
TRBJ1-1	.	TRBD1	TRBV12-3/TRBV12-4	TGTGCCAGCAGTGCTCGGACAGGGGCTCGTGAAGCTTTCTTT	CASSARTGAREAFF
TRBJ2-7	many	.	TRBV13	TGTGCCAGCAGCCTTCCGGAGGGTTTGGGGTACGAGCAGTACTTC	CASSLPEGLGYEQYF
TRBJ1-5	.	.	TRBV6-1	TGTGCCAGCAAGGCAGGCCTCGGCAATCAGCCCCAGCATTTT	CASKAGLGNQPQHF
TRBJ2-7	many	TRBD1	TRBV27	TGTGCCAGCAGCTGGGACAGGGAAGGCGAGCAGTACTTC	CASSWDREGEQYF
TRBJ1-1	.	TRBD1	TRBV5-6	TGTGCCAGCAGCATGGGACAGTGGGCCACTGAAGCTTTCTTT	CASSMGQWATEAFF
TRBJ2-3	many	.	TRBV30	TGTGCCTGGACGATAAGAAGTAGCGCACTCACAGATACGCAGTATTTT	CAWTIRSSALTDTQYF
TRBJ1-1	few	.	TRBV20-1	TGCAGTGCTAGAGTTCCGTACGGGAACACTGAAGCTTTCTTT	CSARVPYGNTEAFF
TRBJ1-2	many	.	TRBV10-3	TGTGCCATCAGTGAGTCACGGCAGGGCGGCGACTATGGCTACACCTTC	CAISESRQGGDYGYTF
TRBJ2-7	many	.	TRBV12-3/TRBV12-4	TGTGCCAGCAGGCTGATGGACTCCTCCTACGAGCAGTACTTC	CASRLMDSSYEQYF
TRBJ2-7	few	TRBD2	TRBV7-9	TGTGCCAGCAGCCCAACTAGCGGGCTAACCTCCTACGAGCAGTACTTC	CASSPTSGLTSYEQYF
TRBJ2-1	many	.	TRBV11-2	TGTGCCAGCAGCCAAGACGGATACAATGAGCAGTTCTTC	CASSQDGYNEQFF
TRBJ2-1	.	.	TRBV12-3/TRBV12-4	TGTGCCAGCAGTTTTCGGGGCGACAGCTACAATGAGCAGTTCTTC	CASSFRGDSYNEQFF
TRBJ1-1	many	.	TRBV7-2	TGTGCCAGCAGCTTATCTGGGATGAACACTGAAGCTTTCTTT	CASSLSGMNTEAFF
TRBJ2-1	many	.	TRBV28	TGTGCCAGCAGTTTATCCCAAGTATGGAATGAGCAGTTCTTC	CASSLSQVWNEQFF
TRBJ2-1	.	.	TRBV19	TGTGCCAGTAGTCCAAGACAGGAGTGGCACAATGAGCAGTTCTTC	CASSPRQEWHNEQFF